This T cell receptor (beta chain) was retrieved from a study of regulatory T cells in long-lasting Graves disease. Broader study findings: Researchers reported studying only peripheral blood, not thyroid tissue.

Note on this clonotype: Its specificity is not known.

This sample's time point: persistent/refractory GD, antithyroid drugs over 5 years with positive TRAb. The TCR library used RNA extracted from PBMCs. Patients came from an endocrinology department in Xi'an, China. From each patient, around 9 milliliters of peripheral blood was drawn and collected into an EDTA anticoagulant tube. To make TCR beta libraries, researchers used iRepertoire HTBI primers and Arm-PCR of CDR3 regions. TCRdb re-derived calls from the multiplex PCR reads in MiXCR, one entry per CDR3 protein. The sample lists some 370,000 distinct CDR3 sequences, around 23% occurring once. This TCR derives from a middle-aged woman with Graves disease. The sample in question was peripheral blood mononuclear cells (PBMCs), obtained when the disease was refractory, from a patient treated with antithyroid drugs.

The CDR3 spells CASSSGGITDTQYF. In DNA form, the CDR3 reads TGTGCCAGCAGCTCTGGCGGGATCACAGATACGCAGTATTTT. V gene TRBV7-8 combines with J gene TRBJ2-3; D may be TRBD2 (6 bases). In germline, CDR1 is SGHVS, CDR2 FQNEAQ. The CDR3 sequence is 14 residues long. Trimming took off 4 bases at V and 2 bases at J, with 10 bases between the two ends.